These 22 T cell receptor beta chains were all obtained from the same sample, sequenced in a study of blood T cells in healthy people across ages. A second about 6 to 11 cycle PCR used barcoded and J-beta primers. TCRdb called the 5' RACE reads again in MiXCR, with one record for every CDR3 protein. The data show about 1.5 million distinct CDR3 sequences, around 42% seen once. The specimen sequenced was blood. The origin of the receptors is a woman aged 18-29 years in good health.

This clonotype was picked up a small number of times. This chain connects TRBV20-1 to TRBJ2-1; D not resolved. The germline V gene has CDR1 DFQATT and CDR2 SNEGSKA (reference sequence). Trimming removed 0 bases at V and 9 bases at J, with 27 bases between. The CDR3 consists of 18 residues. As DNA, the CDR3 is TGCAGTGCTAGAGACAAAAACTATGACCCCCTTGTGGTCCGTGAGCAGTTCTTC. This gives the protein CSARDKNYDPLVVREQFF.

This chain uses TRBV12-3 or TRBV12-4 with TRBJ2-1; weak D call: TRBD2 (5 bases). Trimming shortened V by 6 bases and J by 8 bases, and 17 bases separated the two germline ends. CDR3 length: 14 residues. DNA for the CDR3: TGTGCCAGCAGAACGGACGGCGGGCGGTATGAGCAGTTCTTC. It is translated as CASRTDGGRYEQFF.

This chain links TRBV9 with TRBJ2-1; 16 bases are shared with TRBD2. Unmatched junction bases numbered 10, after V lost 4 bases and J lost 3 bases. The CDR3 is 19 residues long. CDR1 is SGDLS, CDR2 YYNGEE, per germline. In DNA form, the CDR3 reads TGTGCCAGCAGCTTCGAGGGACTAGCGGGAGGGCGAGGCTACAATGAGCAGTTCTTC. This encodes CASSFEGLAGGRGYNEQFF.

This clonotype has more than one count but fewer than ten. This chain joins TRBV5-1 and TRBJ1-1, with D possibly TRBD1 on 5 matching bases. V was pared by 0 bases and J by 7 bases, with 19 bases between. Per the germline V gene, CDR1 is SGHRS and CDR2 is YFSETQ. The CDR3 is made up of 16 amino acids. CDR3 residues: CASSLGFTGTRSEAFF. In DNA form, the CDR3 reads TGCGCCAGCAGCTTGGGATTTACAGGAACGCGGAGTGAAGCTTTCTTT.

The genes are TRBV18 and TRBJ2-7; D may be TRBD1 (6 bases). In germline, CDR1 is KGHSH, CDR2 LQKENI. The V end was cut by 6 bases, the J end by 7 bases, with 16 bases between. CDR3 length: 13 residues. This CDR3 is CASSTTGLGEQYF. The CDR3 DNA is TGTGCCAGCTCCACCACAGGGTTGGGGGAGCAGTACTTC.

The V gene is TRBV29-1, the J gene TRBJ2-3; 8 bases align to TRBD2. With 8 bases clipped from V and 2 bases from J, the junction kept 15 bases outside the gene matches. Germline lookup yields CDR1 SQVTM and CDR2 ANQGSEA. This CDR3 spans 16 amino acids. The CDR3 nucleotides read TGCAGCCCGACCGGACTAGCAACGGGGGCCACAGATACGCAGTATTTT. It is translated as CSPTGLATGATDTQYF.

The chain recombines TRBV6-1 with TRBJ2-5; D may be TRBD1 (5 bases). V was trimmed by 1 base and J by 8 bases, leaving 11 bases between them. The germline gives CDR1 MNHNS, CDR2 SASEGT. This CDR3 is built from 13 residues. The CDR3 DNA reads TGTGCCAGCAGTGAAGTAGGGGCGCCTACCCAGTACTTC. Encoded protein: CASSEVGAPTQYF.

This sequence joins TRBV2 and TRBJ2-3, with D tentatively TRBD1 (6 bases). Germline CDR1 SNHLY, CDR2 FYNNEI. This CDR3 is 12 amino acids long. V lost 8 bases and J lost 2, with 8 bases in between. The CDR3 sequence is CASDRPTDTQYF. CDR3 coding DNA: TGTGCCAGCGACAGGCCCACAGATACGCAGTATTTT.

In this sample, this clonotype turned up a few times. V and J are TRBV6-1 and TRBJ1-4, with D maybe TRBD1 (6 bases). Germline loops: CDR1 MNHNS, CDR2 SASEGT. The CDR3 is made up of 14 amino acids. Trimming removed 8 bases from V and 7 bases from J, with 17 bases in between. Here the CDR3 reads CASGGGGSREKLFF. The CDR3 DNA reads TGTGCCAGCGGAGGGGGAGGAAGTCGTGAAAAACTGTTTTTT.

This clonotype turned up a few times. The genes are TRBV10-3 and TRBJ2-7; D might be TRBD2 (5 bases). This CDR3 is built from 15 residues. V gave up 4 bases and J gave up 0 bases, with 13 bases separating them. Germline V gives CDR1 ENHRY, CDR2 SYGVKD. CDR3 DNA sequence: TGTGCCATCAGTGGCCTCCGGGAAAGCTCCTACGAGCAGTACTTC. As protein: CAISGLRESSYEQYF.

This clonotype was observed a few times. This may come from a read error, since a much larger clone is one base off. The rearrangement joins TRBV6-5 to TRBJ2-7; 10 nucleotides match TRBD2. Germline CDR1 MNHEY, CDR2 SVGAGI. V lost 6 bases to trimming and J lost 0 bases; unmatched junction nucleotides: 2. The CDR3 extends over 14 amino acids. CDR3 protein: CASRPSGSSYEQYF. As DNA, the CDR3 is TGTGCCAGCAGGCCTAGCGGGAGCTCCTACGAGCAGTACTTC.

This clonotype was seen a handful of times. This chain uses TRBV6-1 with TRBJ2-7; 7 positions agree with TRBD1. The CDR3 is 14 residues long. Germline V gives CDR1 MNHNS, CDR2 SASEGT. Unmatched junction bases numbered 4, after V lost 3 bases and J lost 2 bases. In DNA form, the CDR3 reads TGTGCCAGCAGTGAGTGGCAGGGGGCCTACGAGCAGTACTTC. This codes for CASSEWQGAYEQYF.

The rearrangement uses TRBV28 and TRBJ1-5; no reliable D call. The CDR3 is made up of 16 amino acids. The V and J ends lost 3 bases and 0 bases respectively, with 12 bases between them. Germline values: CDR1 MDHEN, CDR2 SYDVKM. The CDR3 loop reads CASSFRSVYSNQPQHF. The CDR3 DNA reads TGTGCCAGCAGTTTTAGGTCTGTATATAGCAATCAGCCCCAGCATTTT. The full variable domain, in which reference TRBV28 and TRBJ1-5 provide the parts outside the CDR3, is DVKVTQSSRYLVKRTGEKVFLECVQDMDHENMFWYRQDPGLGLRLIYFSYDVKMKEKGDIPEGYSVSREKKERFSLILESASTNQTSMYLCASSFRSVYSNQPQHFGDGTRLSIL.

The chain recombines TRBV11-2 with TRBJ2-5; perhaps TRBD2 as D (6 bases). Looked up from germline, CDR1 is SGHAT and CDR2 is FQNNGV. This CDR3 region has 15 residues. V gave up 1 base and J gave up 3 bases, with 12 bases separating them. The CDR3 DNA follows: TGTGCCAGCAGCTTAGGGTCAGCGGGCAAAGAGACCCAGTACTTC. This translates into CASSLGSAGKETQYF.

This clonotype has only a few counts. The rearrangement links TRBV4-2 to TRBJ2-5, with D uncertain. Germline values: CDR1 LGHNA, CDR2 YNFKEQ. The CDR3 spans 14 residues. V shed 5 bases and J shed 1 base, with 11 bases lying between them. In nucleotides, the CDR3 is TGTGCCAGCAGCACCGGGTCCCCCCAAGAGACCCAGTACTTC. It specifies CASSTGSPQETQYF.

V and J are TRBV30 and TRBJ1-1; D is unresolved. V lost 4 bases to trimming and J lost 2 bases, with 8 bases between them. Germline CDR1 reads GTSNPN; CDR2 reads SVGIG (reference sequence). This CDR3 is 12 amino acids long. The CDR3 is CAWKLPNTEAFF. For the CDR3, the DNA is TGTGCCTGGAAGCTGCCAAACACTGAAGCTTTCTTT.

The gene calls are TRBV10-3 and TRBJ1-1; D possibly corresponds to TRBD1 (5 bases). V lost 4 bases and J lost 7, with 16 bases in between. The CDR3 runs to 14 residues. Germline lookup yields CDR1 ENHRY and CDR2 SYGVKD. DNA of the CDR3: TGTGCCATCAGTGGCGGCGGCGGCGGGGGTGAAGCTTTCTTT. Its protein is CAISGGGGGGEAFF.

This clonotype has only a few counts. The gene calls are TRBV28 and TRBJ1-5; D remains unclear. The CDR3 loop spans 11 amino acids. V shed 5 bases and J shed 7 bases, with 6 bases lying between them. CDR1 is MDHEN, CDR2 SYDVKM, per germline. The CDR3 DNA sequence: TGTGCCAGCAGTGAAAGACAGCCCCAGCATTTT. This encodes CASSERQPQHF.

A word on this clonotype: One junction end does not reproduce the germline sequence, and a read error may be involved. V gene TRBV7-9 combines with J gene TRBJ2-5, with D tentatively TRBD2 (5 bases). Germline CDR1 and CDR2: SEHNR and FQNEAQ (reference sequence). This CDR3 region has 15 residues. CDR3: CASSLFGGSIGEQYF. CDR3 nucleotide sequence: TGTGCCAGCAGCTTATTCGGAGGATCTATTGGCGAGCAGTACTTT.

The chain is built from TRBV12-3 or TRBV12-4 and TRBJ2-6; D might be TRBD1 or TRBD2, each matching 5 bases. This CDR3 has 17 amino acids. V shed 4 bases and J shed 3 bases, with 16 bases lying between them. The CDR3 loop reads CASSSWGLGGGANVLTF. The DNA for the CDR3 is TGTGCCAGCAGTTCGTGGGGGTTGGGTGGTGGGGCCAACGTCCTGACTTTC.

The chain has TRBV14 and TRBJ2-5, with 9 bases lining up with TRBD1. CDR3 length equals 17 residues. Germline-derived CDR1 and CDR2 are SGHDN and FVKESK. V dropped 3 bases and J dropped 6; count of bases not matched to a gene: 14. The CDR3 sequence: CASSQGDRTGVRKTQYF. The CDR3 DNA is TGTGCCAGCAGCCAGGGAGATCGGACAGGGGTCCGGAAGACCCAGTACTTC. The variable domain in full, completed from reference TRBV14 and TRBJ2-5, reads EAGVTQFPSHSVIEKGQTVTLRCDPISGHDNLYWYRRVMGKEIKFLLHFVKESKQDESGMPNNRFLAERTGGTYSTLKVQPAELEDSGVYFCASSQGDRTGVRKTQYFGPGTRLLVL.

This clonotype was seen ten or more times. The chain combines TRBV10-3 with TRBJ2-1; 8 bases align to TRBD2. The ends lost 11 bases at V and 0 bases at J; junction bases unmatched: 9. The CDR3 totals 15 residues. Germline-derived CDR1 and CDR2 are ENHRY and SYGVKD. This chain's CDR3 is CAAKTGTSSYNEQFF. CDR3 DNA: TGTGCCGCCAAAACCGGGACTAGCTCCTACAATGAGCAGTTCTTC.